A single sample gave rise to the 2 T cell receptor beta chains below, sequenced in a study of cytomegalovirus exposure and HLA in healthy donors. Data came from immunoSEQ multiplex PCR; TCRdb stores just in-frame clones and leaves some out. The sample holds roughly 330,000 clones, roughly 87% seen once. Input material: PBMCs. The receptors here all came from a woman in her twenties or thirties in good health and CMV-seropositive.

The gene calls are TRBV7-9 and TRBJ1-2; no firm D call. V shed 6 bases and J shed 0 bases, with 8 bases lying between them. Germline assignment: CDR1 SEHNR and CDR2 FQNEAQ (reference sequence). This CDR3 has 13 amino acids. Here the CDR3 DNA reads TGTGCCAGCAGTCCCCGGACTAACTATGGCTACACCTTC. Translated, it gives CASSPRTNYGYTF.

V and J are TRBV5-1 and TRBJ1-2; 10 positions agree with TRBD1. This CDR3 is 16 amino acids long. With 0 bases clipped from V and 1 base from J, the junction kept 3 bases outside the gene matches. Germline assignment: CDR1 SGHRS and CDR2 YFSETQ. The CDR3 DNA reads TGCGCCAGCAGCTTGGCGGGGACAGGGGTTAACTATGGCTACACCTTC. Translating it yields CASSLAGTGVNYGYTF.